The 25 T cell receptor beta chains given below trace back to one sample, sequenced in a study of T-cell reconstitution after alpha-beta-depleted transplantation in children (dated by TCRdb to about 2016). Libraries were constructed by PCR. The listed sequencing device is Illumina HiSeq 2500. TCR library preparation used molecular barcoding, with unique molecular identifiers applied to normalize quantification of the TCRbeta repertoire. TCRdb took the public reads, trimmed them with fastp at Q25, ran MiXCR for clone calling and kept in-frame beta chains. A single entry per CDR3 protein holds the most common genes and DNA from its merged rows. Here the sample has about 350,000 distinct CDR3 sequences; about 14% occur a single time. The ten largest clonotypes hold roughly 4.3% of the sample. Specimen: PBMCs, collected from the stem cell graft. These receptors all come from a human donor who donated a stem cell graft to a child with Fanconi anemia.

The V gene is TRBV5-1, the J gene TRBJ1-2; D gene ambiguous. The CDR3 is made up of 13 amino acids. The germline V gene has CDR1 SGHRS and CDR2 YFSETQ. Trimming took off 0 bases at V and 5 bases at J, with 8 bases between the two ends. The CDR3, as DNA: TGCGCCAGCAGCTTGGATGGGGATTATGGCTACACCTTC. This gives the protein CASSLDGDYGYTF.

This clonotype was seen a few times. The chain employs TRBV7-2 and TRBJ1-5; D is uncertain. CDR1 is SGHTA, CDR2 FQGNSA, per germline. V was pared by 4 bases and J by 7 bases, with 11 bases between. The CDR3 has 13 residues. This CDR3 reads CASSWSGYQPQHF. CDR3 bases: TGTGCCAGCAGCTGGTCGGGATACCAGCCCCAGCATTTT.

CDR3: CASSPRGRGEETQYF. DNA for the CDR3: TGTGCCAGCTCACCGAGGGGGCGAGGTGAAGAGACCCAGTACTTC. V is TRBV18 and J is TRBJ2-5; 7 nucleotides match TRBD1. The germline CDR1 and CDR2 sequences are KGHSH and LQKENI. Trimming removed 3 bases from V and 3 bases from J; junction bases left unmatched: 7. The CDR3 totals 15 residues.

CDR3 residues: CAWSVPTGLVIGETQYF. CDR3 nucleotide sequence: TGTGCCTGGAGTGTGCCAACCGGCCTCGTGATCGGGGAGACCCAGTACTTC. This chain connects TRBV30 to TRBJ2-5; D not resolved. This CDR3 contains 17 residues. The germline gives CDR1 GTSNPN, CDR2 SVGIG (reference sequence). Trimming stripped 0 bases from V and 5 bases from J, with 22 bases between.

In this sample, this clonotype turned up many times. V gene TRBV29-1 combines with J gene TRBJ2-1; 9 bases are a match to TRBD1. Germline lookup yields CDR1 SQVTM and CDR2 ANQGSEA. The CDR3 is made up of 14 amino acids. V trimming: 6 bases; J trimming: 13 bases; junction bases outside the gene matches: 16. CDR3 nucleotide sequence: TGCAGCGTAGATACCGGGACAGGGACTTCATTACAGTTCTTC. Amino acids: CSVDTGTGTSLQFF.

This clonotype was detected only a few times. J is TRBJ1-1 and V is TRBV18, with no clear D. Trimming stripped 5 bases from V and 4 bases from J, with 14 bases between. Germline CDR1 is KGHSH and CDR2 is LQKENI. This CDR3 region has 14 residues. The CDR3 nucleotides are TGTGCCAGCTCAGCTAATAGCCTGGGCACTGAAGCTTTCTTT. Residues: CASSANSLGTEAFF.

This clonotype has ten or more counts. CDR3 loop: CATNSRAGKGGGTDTQYF. The CDR3 DNA follows: TGTGCCACCAACTCAAGAGCGGGGAAGGGTGGAGGTACAGATACGCAGTATTTT. V gene TRBV15 combines with J gene TRBJ2-3; 7 positions match TRBD2. The V segment lost 7 bases and the J segment 3 bases; nucleotides outside the gene matches: 19. The CDR3 runs 18 residues. Germline lookup yields CDR1 LNHNV and CDR2 YYDKDF (reference sequence).

This clonotype was observed a handful of times. The V call is TRBV20-1, the J call TRBJ1-1; no clear D. V was trimmed by 0 bases and J by 1 base, leaving 3 bases between them. This CDR3 has 12 amino acids. The germline CDR1 and CDR2 sequences are DFQATT and SNEGSKA (reference sequence). CDR3 nucleotide sequence: TGCAGTGCTAGAGATCCGAACACTGAAGCTTTCTTT. Amino acids: CSARDPNTEAFF.

The gene calls are TRBV7-8 and TRBJ2-1; 13 bases agree with TRBD2. In germline, CDR1 is SGHVS, CDR2 FQNEAQ. J gave up 10 bases and V 2 bases, and 8 bases lay outside the gene matches. CDR3 size: 16 residues. CDR3 nucleotide sequence: TGTGCCAGCAGCTTAATGACTAGCGGGGGGTGGGGGGAGCAGTTCTTC. This gives the protein CASSLMTSGGWGEQFF.

This clonotype was counted only a few times. The chain recombines TRBV12-3 or TRBV12-4 with TRBJ2-6, with unresolved D. This CDR3 contains 16 residues. V lost 7 bases and J lost 2, with 15 bases in between. The CDR3 is CASTLGLLAGANVLTF. The DNA of the CDR3 is TGTGCCAGCACTCTCGGCCTCTTGGCTGGGGCCAACGTCCTGACTTTC.

For this clonotype: A read error is likely, as this CDR3 ends without the conserved phenylalanine or tryptophan. The chain is built from TRBV7-9 and TRBJ1-2; unclear D gene. Germline CDR1 reads SEHNR; CDR2 reads FQNEAQ (reference sequence). The CDR3 consists of 13 residues. V lost 4 bases, J lost 8 bases, and 14 bases lay in between. CDR3: CASSSERAPGYTY. The CDR3 DNA reads TGTGCCAGCAGCTCAGAGAGGGCGCCCGGCTACACCTAC.

The chain employs TRBV10-3 and TRBJ1-2; 9 bases are shared with TRBD1. Germline trimming cut 4 bases from V and 4 bases from J; bases unmatched to any gene: 4. The germline V gene encodes CDR1 ENHRY and CDR2 SYGVKD. The CDR3 covers 14 residues. CDR3 in DNA: TGTGCCATCAGTGGGACAGGGGATTCCTATGGCTACACCTTC. It is translated as CAISGTGDSYGYTF.

A few counts support this clonotype. The rearrangement joins TRBV20-1 to TRBJ1-5, with unresolved D. The CDR3 runs to 13 residues. V shed 1 base and J shed 0 bases, with 4 bases lying between them. CDR1 DFQATT and CDR2 SNEGSKA come from the germline V gene (reference sequence). The CDR3 DNA is TGCAGTGCTAGAGTCGATAGCAATCAGCCCCAGCATTTT. It yields the protein CSARVDSNQPQHF.

This clonotype appeared a few times. The chain joins TRBV3-1 to TRBJ2-1, with 8 positions matching TRBD1. V shed 4 bases and J 0 bases; nucleotides not matched to a gene: 17. The CDR3 is 20 amino acids. Germline loops: CDR1 LGHDT, CDR2 YNNKEL (reference sequence). Here the CDR3 DNA reads TGTGCCAGCAGCCCCCTGGACAGGGAGAGGAGCACTAGCTCCTACAATGAGCAGTTCTTC. It translates to CASSPLDRERSTSSYNEQFF.

Many counts were recorded for this clonotype. V usage is TRBV20-1 and J usage is TRBJ1-6; 9 bases are a match to TRBD1. Germline CDR1 and CDR2: DFQATT and SNEGSKA (reference sequence). The CDR3 has 14 residues. Trimming removed 6 bases from V and 7 bases from J; junction bases left unmatched: 7. The CDR3 DNA is TGCAGTGCCCAAAGGGACAGGGAAAATTCACCCCTCCACTTT. It yields the protein CSAQRDRENSPLHF.

This clonotype was seen a few times. V and J are TRBV12-3 or TRBV12-4 and TRBJ2-3; D is possibly TRBD2 (6 bases). CDR3 length: 17 residues. The V gene lost 8 bases and the J gene lost 0 bases, with 21 bases spanning the gap. The DNA for the CDR3 is TGTGCCAGCCGGAAAAACGGGGCAGGGAGGAGCACAGATACGCAGTATTTT. Translating it yields CASRKNGAGRSTDTQYF.

This clonotype came up a few times. The rearrangement joins TRBV10-3 to TRBJ1-2; perhaps TRBD1 as D (5 bases). The germline V and J ends were trimmed by 4 bases and 9 bases, with 21 bases remaining between them. Germline V gene lookup returns CDR1 ENHRY and CDR2 SYGVKD. This CDR3 has 15 residues. This chain's CDR3 is CAISGSGTTALSYTF. DNA of the CDR3: TGTGCCATCAGTGGATCCGGGACGACGGCGTTAAGCTACACCTTC.

The sample holds many counts of this clonotype. The V gene is TRBV6-1, the J gene TRBJ2-7; D gene ambiguous. This CDR3 region has 11 residues. Germline CDR1 reads MNHNS; CDR2 reads SASEGT. V lost 2 bases and J lost 4, with 3 bases in between. The CDR3 bases are TGTGCCAGCAGTGAATTGTACGAGCAGTACGTC. This encodes CASSELYEQYV.

The CDR3 sequence is CASSFSGGENEQFF. DNA of the CDR3: TGTGCCAGCAGTTTTAGCGGGGGCGAGAACGAGCAGTTCTTC. The chain uses TRBV6-5 and TRBJ2-1, with 9 bases lining up with TRBD2. V dropped 4 bases and J dropped 10; count of bases not matched to a gene: 8. The CDR3 is 14 amino acids. From germline, CDR1 is MNHEY and CDR2 SVGAGI.

The chain recombines TRBV6-6 with TRBJ1-2; 7 bases align to TRBD1. The CDR3 contains 13 residues. The germline V gene encodes CDR1 MNHNY and CDR2 SVGAGI (reference sequence). Unmatched junction bases numbered 9, after V lost 6 bases and J lost 8 bases. CDR3 bases: TGTGCCAGCAGGACAGGACAGGATCGAGGCTACACCTTC. This encodes CASRTGQDRGYTF.

V gene TRBV6-1 combines with J gene TRBJ2-7; the D is unclear. Trimming took off 5 bases at V and 1 base at J, with 12 bases between the two ends. CDR1 is MNHNS and CDR2 is SASEGT in the germline V gene. The CDR3 consists of 14 residues. CDR3 residues: CASSRQRRSYEQYF. For the CDR3, the DNA is TGTGCCAGCAGTAGGCAGCGAAGGTCCTACGAGCAGTACTTC.

About this clonotype: A junction end diverges from the germline sequence, so it may reflect a read error. The chain is built from TRBV7-7 and TRBJ1-1; no definite D call. This CDR3 is 13 amino acids long. Germline values: CDR1 SSHAT, CDR2 FNYEAQ (reference sequence). This chain's CDR3 is CASSLGYGTEAFF. The CDR3 DNA is TGTGCTAGCAGCTTAGGATACGGCACTGAAGCTTTCTTT.

In its sample, this clonotype was seen a few times. As DNA, the CDR3 is TGCGCCAGCAGCTGGACAGGGGAGGGAAACACCATATATTTT. This gives the protein CASSWTGEGNTIYF. The chain combines TRBV5-1 with TRBJ1-3; the match to TRBD1 covers 9 bases. The CDR3 length is 14 residues. In germline, CDR1 is SGHRS, CDR2 YFSETQ. V was clipped by 3 bases and J by 4 bases; unmatched bases: 2.

The CDR3 DNA reads TGTGCCAGCAGCCTACCGGCCTCCGACACCATATATTTT. Amino acids: CASSLPASDTIYF. The chain has TRBV7-8 and TRBJ1-3; D call uncertain. Trimming shortened V by 5 bases and J by 8 bases, and 13 bases separated the two germline ends. The CDR3 is made up of 13 amino acids. Germline-derived CDR1 and CDR2 are SGHVS and FQNEAQ. The complete variable domain, with remaining parts taken from reference TRBV7-8 and TRBJ1-3, reads GAGVSQSPRYKVAKRGQDVALRCDPISGHVSLFWYQQALGQGPEFLTYFQNEAQLDKSGLPSDRFFAERPEGSVSTLKIQRTQQEDSAVYLCASSLPASDTIYFGEGSWLTVV.

The chain has TRBV7-9 and TRBJ1-5, with D maybe TRBD1 (6 bases). The CDR3 has 14 amino acids. V was pared by 5 bases and J by 3 bases, with 11 bases between. The germline CDR1 and CDR2 sequences are SEHNR and FQNEAQ (reference sequence). The CDR3, as DNA: TGTGCCAGCAGCCAGGACAGTCCCAATCAGCCCCAGCATTTT. The encoded protein is CASSQDSPNQPQHF. The complete variable domain, with remaining parts taken from reference TRBV7-9 and TRBJ1-5, reads DTGVSQNPRHKITKRGQNVTFRCDPISEHNRLYWYRQTLGQGPEFLTYFQNEAQLEKSRLLSDRFSAERPKGSFSTLEIQRTEQGDSAMYLCASSQDSPNQPQHFGDGTRLSIL.